Below, 15 T cell receptor beta chains from the same sample are listed, as sequenced in a study of blood T cell repertoires in COVID-19. The method was immunoSEQ multiplex PCR; TCRdb's version includes in-frame clones alone and lacks a portion of them. The sample contains 150,000 to 200,000 clones, over 80% of which appear only once. The source material was peripheral blood. These receptors came from a man aged 25-40 years with COVID-19, enrolled during active disease.

The chain recombines TRBV4-2 with TRBJ2-5; TRBD2 agrees at 9 bases. After removal of 3 bases from V and 1 base from J, the junction contained 6 bases not matched to a gene. Germline V gene sequence: CDR1 LGHNA, CDR2 YNFKEQ. The CDR3 extends over 16 amino acids. This CDR3 is CASSQVAGEIQETQYF. CDR3 in DNA: TGTGCCAGCAGCCAGGTAGCGGGGGAAATCCAAGAGACCCAGTACTTC.

The chain recombines TRBV10-3 with TRBJ2-7, with TRBD1 identical over 8 bases. The V segment lost 1 base and the J segment 0 bases; nucleotides outside the gene matches: 5. This CDR3 spans 16 amino acids. Germline V gene data show CDR1 as ENHRY and CDR2 as SYGVKD. CDR3 bases: TGTGCCATCAGTGAGTTCGGACAGGGAGCCTCCTACGAGCAGTACTTC. Its translation is CAISEFGQGASYEQYF.

This chain's CDR3 is CASRGTGFNEQYF. In DNA, the CDR3 is TGTGCCAGCAGGGGGACAGGGTTCAACGAGCAGTACTTC. This chain uses TRBV6-5 with TRBJ2-7; 9 nucleotides agree with TRBD1. The CDR3 extends over 13 amino acids. J was trimmed by 5 bases and V by 6 bases; bases with no gene match: 5. Germline-derived CDR1 and CDR2 are MNHEY and SVGAGI.

This clone was seen just once. The rearrangement uses TRBV19 and TRBJ2-7; TRBD1 matches 9 bases. The CDR3 is 14 residues long. V was clipped by 5 bases and J by 5 bases; unmatched bases: 7. CDR1 LNHDA and CDR2 SQIVND come from the germline V gene (reference sequence). The CDR3 reads CASSFRDRVDEQYF. Written as DNA, the CDR3 is TGTGCCAGTAGTTTCCGGGACAGGGTCGACGAGCAGTACTTC.

The CDR3 DNA sequence: TGTGCCAGCAGCTTGGAGACGAACACTGAAGCTTTCTTT. It is translated as CASSLETNTEAFF. The rearrangement links TRBV7-2 to TRBJ1-1; D not resolved. V shed 3 bases and J shed 1 base, with 6 bases lying between them. This CDR3 is 13 amino acids long. Germline V gene data show CDR1 as SGHTA and CDR2 as FQGNSA. The whole variable domain, filled in from reference TRBV7-2 and TRBJ1-1, reads GAGVSQSPSNKVTEKGKDVELRCDPISGHTALYWYRQSLGQGLEFLIYFQGNSAPDKSGLPSDRFSAERTGGSVSTLTIQRTQQEDSAVYLCASSLETNTEAFFGQGTRLTVV.

The rearrangement uses TRBV7-7 and TRBJ2-5, with 10 bases that match TRBD1. CDR1 SSHAT and CDR2 FNYEAQ come from the germline V gene (reference sequence). Trimming removed 4 bases from V and 6 bases from J; junction bases left unmatched: 8. This CDR3 spans 15 amino acids. DNA of the CDR3: TGTGCCAGCAGCTCCGTTGGGACAGGGGAAAAGACCCAGTACTTC. It specifies CASSSVGTGEKTQYF.

This chain uses TRBV9 with TRBJ1-2; 9 nucleotides match TRBD1. Germline CDR1 and CDR2: SGDLS and YYNGEE. CDR3 length: 14 residues. Unmatched junction bases numbered 9, after V lost 4 bases and J lost 8 bases. The CDR3 DNA is TGTGCCAGCAGCTCCGGGACAGGGAACGGCGGCTACACCTTC. This gives the protein CASSSGTGNGGYTF.

The chain uses TRBV7-3 and TRBJ1-1, with 8 positions matching TRBD1. Germline loops: CDR1 SGHTA, CDR2 FQGTGA. Trimming cost V 2 bases and J 2 bases; bases outside gene matches: 4. The CDR3 runs 15 residues. The CDR3 is CASSLQGAQNTEAFF. The CDR3 coding sequence is TGTGCCAGCAGCTTACAGGGGGCGCAAAACACTGAAGCTTTCTTT.

In this sample, this clone turned up once. The rearrangement uses TRBV28 and TRBJ2-7; 9 bases map to TRBD1. Trimming cost V 8 bases and J 4 bases; bases outside gene matches: 12. The CDR3 contains 15 residues. Germline V gene sequence: CDR1 MDHEN, CDR2 SYDVKM. The DNA of the CDR3 is TGTGCCAGCCGAATGCCGGGACAGGGATCGTACGAGCAGTACTTC. Its translation: CASRMPGQGSYEQYF.

The chain has TRBV25-1 and TRBJ1-4; TRBD1 aligns across 8 bases. The J segment lost 8 bases and the V segment lost 6 bases, leaving 11 bases of the junction unmatched. Germline V gene sequence: CDR1 MGHDK, CDR2 SYGVNS. The CDR3 length is 15 residues. In DNA, the CDR3 is TGTGCCAGCAGCGCCCCCAGGGGGCAAGGGGAAAAACTGTTTTTT. Protein product: CASSAPRGQGEKLFF. The entire variable domain, with the rest obtained from reference TRBV25-1 and TRBJ1-4, is as follows: EADIYQTPRYLVIGTGKKITLECSQTMGHDKMYWYQQDPGMELHLIHYSYGVNSTEKGDLSSESTVSRIRTEHFPLTLESARPSHTSQYLCASSAPRGQGEKLFFGSGTQLSVL.

CDR3 sequence reads: CASSHGQTKETQYF. The CDR3 region has the DNA TGTGCCAGCAGCCATGGACAGACCAAAGAGACCCAGTACTTC. V and J are TRBV7-2 and TRBJ2-5; a weak D match, TRBD1 (6 bases). The germline gives CDR1 SGHTA, CDR2 FQGNSA. V gave up 5 bases and J gave up 3 bases, with 13 bases separating them. CDR3 length equals 14 residues. The complete variable domain, with remaining parts taken from reference TRBV7-2 and TRBJ2-5, reads GAGVSQSPSNKVTEKGKDVELRCDPISGHTALYWYRQSLGQGLEFLIYFQGNSAPDKSGLPSDRFSAERTGGSVSTLTIQRTQQEDSAVYLCASSHGQTKETQYFGPGTRLLVL.

This sequence joins TRBV11-2 and TRBJ2-1; 9 bases are a match to TRBD2. Per germline, CDR1 SGHAT and CDR2 FQNNGV. The CDR3 is made up of 17 amino acids. V trimming: 1 base; J trimming: 7 bases; junction bases outside the gene matches: 11. The CDR3: CASSLVVGLAGSNEQFF. CDR3 nucleotide sequence: TGTGCCAGCAGCTTAGTAGTTGGGCTAGCGGGGAGTAATGAGCAGTTCTTC.

The J gene is TRBJ2-1, the V gene TRBV9; TRBD2 is a possible D gene (6 bases). Trimming pared 0 bases from V and 2 bases from J, leaving 9 bases between. Germline V gives CDR1 SGDLS, CDR2 YYNGEE. This CDR3 contains 15 residues. CDR3 region: CASSVDGTPYNEQFF. The CDR3 region has the DNA TGTGCCAGCAGCGTAGACGGGACTCCCTACAATGAGCAGTTCTTC.

CDR3: CASSLQKSGIFRGANVLTF. For the CDR3, the DNA is TGTGCCAGCAGCTTACAAAAGTCAGGGATATTTCGAGGGGCCAACGTCCTGACTTTC. V usage is TRBV7-2 and J usage is TRBJ2-6; D is perhaps TRBD1 (5 bases). This CDR3 comprises 19 residues. The ends were cut back, 2 bases at V and 4 bases at J, with 21 bases in the middle. Germline CDR1 is SGHTA and CDR2 is FQGNSA.

The genes are TRBV5-1 and TRBJ2-7, with D maybe TRBD2 (6 bases). CDR1 SGHRS and CDR2 YFSETQ come from the germline V gene. This CDR3 is 13 amino acids long. V dropped 3 bases and J dropped 3 bases, with 10 bases sitting between them. In DNA, the CDR3 is TGCGCCAGCAGCTGGGGAGGCGACTACGAGCAGTACTTC. Translated: CASSWGGDYEQYF.